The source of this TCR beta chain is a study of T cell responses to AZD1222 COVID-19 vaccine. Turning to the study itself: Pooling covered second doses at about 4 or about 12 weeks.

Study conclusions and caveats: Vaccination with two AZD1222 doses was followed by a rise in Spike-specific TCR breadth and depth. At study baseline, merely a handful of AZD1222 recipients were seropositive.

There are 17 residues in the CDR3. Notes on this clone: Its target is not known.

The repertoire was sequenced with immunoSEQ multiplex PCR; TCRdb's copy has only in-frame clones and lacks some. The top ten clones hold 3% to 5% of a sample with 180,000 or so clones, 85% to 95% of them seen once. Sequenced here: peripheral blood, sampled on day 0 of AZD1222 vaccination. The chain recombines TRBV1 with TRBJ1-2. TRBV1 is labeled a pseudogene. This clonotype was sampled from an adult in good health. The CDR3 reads CTSSQDRRADGIYGYTF. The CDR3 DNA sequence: TGCACCAGCAGCCAAGATAGACGGGCCGACGGGATCTATGGCTACACCTTC.